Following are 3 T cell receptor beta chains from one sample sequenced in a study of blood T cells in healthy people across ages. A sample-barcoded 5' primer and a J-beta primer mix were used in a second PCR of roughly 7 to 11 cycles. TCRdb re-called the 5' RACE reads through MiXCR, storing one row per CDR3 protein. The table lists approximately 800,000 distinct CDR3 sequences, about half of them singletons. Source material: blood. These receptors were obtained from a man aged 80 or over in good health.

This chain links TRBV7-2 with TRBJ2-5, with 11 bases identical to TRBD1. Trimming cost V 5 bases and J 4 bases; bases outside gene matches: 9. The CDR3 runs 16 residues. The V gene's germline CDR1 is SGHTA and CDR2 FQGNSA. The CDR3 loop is CASSVLGQGAGETQYF. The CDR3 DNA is TGTGCCAGCAGCGTACTCGGACAGGGGGCAGGAGAGACCCAGTACTTC. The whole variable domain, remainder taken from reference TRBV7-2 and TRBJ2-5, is GAGVSQSPSNKVTEKGKDVELRCDPISGHTALYWYRQSLGQGLEFLIYFQGNSAPDKSGLPSDRFSAERTGGSVSTLTIQRTQQEDSAVYLCASSVLGQGAGETQYFGPGTRLLVL.

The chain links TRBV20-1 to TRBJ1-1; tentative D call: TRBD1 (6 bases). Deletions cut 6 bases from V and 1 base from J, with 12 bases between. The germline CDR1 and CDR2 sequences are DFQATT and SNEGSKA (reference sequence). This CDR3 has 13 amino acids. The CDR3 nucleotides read TGCAGTGCCCAGAGGGGGGGGAACACTGAAGCTTTCTTT. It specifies CSAQRGGNTEAFF.

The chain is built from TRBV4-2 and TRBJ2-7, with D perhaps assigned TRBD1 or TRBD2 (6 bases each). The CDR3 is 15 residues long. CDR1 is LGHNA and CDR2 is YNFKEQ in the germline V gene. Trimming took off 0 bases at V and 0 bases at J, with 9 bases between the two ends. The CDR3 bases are TGTGCCAGCAGCCAAGAAGGGGGGAGCTCCTACGAGCAGTACTTC. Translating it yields CASSQEGGSSYEQYF.